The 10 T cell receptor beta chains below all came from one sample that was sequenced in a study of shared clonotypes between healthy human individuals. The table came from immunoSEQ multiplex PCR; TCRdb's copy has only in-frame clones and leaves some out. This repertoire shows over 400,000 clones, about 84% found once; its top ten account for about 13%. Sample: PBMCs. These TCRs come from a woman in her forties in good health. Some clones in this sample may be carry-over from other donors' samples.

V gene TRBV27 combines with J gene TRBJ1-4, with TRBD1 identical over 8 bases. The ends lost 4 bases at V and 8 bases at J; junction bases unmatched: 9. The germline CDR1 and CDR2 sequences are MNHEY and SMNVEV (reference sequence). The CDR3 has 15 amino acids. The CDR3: CASSSRQGTGEKLFF. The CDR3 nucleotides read TGTGCCAGCAGTTCCAGACAGGGGACGGGAGAAAAACTGTTTTTT.

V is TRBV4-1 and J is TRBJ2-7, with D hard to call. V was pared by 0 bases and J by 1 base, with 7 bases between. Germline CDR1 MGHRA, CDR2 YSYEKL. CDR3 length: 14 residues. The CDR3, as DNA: TGCGCCAGCAGCCAAGAGATGATTTCCTACGAGCAGTACTTC. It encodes CASSQEMISYEQYF.

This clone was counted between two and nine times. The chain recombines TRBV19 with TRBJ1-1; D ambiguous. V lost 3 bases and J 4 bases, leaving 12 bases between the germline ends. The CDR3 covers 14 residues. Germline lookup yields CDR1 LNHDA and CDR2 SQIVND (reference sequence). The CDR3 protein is CASSIRWEFTEAFF. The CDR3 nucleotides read TGTGCCAGTAGTATTAGGTGGGAATTCACTGAAGCTTTCTTT.

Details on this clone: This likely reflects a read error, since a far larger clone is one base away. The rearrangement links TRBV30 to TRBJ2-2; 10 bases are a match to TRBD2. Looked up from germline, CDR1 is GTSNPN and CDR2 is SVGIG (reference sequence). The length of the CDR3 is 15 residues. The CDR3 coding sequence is TGTGCCTGGAGTCCGGGACTAGCGAACACCGGGGAGCTGTCTTTT. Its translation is CAWSPGLANTGELSF. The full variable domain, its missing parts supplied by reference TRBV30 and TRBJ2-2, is SQTIHQWPATLVQPVGSPLSLECTVEGTSNPNLYWYRQAAGRGLQLLFYSVGIGQISSEVPQNLSASRPQDRQFILSSKKLLLSDSGFYLCAWSPGLANTGELSFGEGSRLTVL.

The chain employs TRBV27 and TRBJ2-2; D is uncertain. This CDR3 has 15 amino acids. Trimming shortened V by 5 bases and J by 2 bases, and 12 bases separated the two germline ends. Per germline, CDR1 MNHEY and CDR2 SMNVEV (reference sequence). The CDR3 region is CASSPTWRNTGELFF. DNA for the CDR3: TGTGCCAGCAGTCCGACGTGGAGAAACACCGGGGAGCTGTTTTTT.

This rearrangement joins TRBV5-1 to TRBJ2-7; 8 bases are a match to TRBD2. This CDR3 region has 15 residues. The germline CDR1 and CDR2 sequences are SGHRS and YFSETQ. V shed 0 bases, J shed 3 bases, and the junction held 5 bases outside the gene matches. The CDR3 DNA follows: TGCGCCAGCAGCTTGGGGACTAGCACTGACTACGAGCAGTACTTC. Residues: CASSLGTSTDYEQYF. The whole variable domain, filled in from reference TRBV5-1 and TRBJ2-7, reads KAGVTQTPRYLIKTRGQQVTLSCSPISGHRSVSWYQQTPGQGLQFLFEYFSETQRNKGNFPGRFSGRQFSNSRSEMNVSTLELGDSALYLCASSLGTSTDYEQYFGPGTRLTVT.

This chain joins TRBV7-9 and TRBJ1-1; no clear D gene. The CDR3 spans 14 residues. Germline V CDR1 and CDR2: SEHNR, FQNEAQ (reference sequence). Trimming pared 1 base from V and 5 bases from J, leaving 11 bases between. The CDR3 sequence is CASSLGRGVTEAFF. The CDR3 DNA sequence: TGTGCCAGCAGCTTAGGTCGCGGGGTAACTGAAGCTTTCTTT.

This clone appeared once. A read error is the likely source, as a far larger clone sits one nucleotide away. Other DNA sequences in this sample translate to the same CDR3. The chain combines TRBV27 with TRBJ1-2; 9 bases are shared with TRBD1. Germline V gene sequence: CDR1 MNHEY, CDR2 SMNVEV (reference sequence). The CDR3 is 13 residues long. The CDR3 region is CASRQGVGRGYTF. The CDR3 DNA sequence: TGTGCAAGCAGACAGGGGGTCGGGCGTGGCTACACCTTC.

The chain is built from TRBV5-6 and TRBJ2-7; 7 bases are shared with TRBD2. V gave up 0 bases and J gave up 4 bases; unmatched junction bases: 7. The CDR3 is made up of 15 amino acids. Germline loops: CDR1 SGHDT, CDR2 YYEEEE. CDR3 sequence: CASSLVASGEYEQYF. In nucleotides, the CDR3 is TGTGCCAGCAGCTTGGTGGCTAGCGGAGAATACGAGCAGTACTTC.

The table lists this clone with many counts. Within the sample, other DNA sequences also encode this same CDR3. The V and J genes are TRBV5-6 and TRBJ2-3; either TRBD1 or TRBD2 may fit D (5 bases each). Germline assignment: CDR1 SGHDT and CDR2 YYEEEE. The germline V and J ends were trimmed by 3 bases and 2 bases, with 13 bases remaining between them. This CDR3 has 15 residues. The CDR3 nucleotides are TGTGCCAGCAGCTCCGGGGCCAGATACACAGATACGCAGTATTTT. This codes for CASSSGARYTDTQYF.